These T cell receptor beta chains were read from a single sample in a study of response to subunit inactivated influenza vaccine. Each CDR3 protein gets one entry after TCRdb re-called the RT-PCR reads with MiXCR. The sample consists of around 200,000 distinct CDR3 sequences, about a tenth of them appearing once. The source was non-naive T cells sorted from PBMCs, collected on the day of vaccination. The receptors were sampled from a man between 45 and 60 years old who received an inactivated influenza vaccine. CDR3s include the opening cysteine and the closing phenylalanine or tryptophan. D genes are given only for firm matches. A clone size is listed for some rows: how often the clone was seen (once, few, many), or a class if it is expanded.

j_gene | abundance | d_gene | v_gene | CDR3aa | CDR3nt
TRBJ1-1 | few | TRBD1 | TRBV6-1 | CASIANRGRITEAFF | TGTGCCAGCATCGCTAACAGGGGGCGAATCACTGAAGCTTTCTTT
TRBJ2-7 | - | - | TRBV6-5 | CASSSLTSGGGEQYF | TGTGCCAGCAGTTCCCTTACGTCCGGGGGTGGCGAGCAGTACTTC
TRBJ1-1 | many | - | TRBV12-3/TRBV12-4 | CASSFRRMNTEAFF | TGTGCCAGCAGTTTTAGGCGGATGAACACTGAAGCTTTCTTT
TRBJ1-1 | many | - | TRBV7-9 | CASSLSGTAEAFF | TGTGCCAGCAGCTTAAGCGGAACGGCTGAAGCTTTCTTT
TRBJ2-5 | few | TRBD1 | TRBV15 | CATSRITGGLYQETQYF | TGTGCCACCAGCAGAATTACAGGGGGCCTATATCAAGAGACCCAGTACTTC
TRBJ2-1 | few | TRBD1 | TRBV2 | CASRDRWVGEQFF | TGTGCCAGCAGGGACAGGTGGGTGGGTGAGCAGTTCTTC
TRBJ2-3 | - | TRBD2 | TRBV6-4 | CASSARGGRGTQYF | TGTGCCAGCAGTGCGCGGGGGGGCCGGGGTACGCAGTATTTT
TRBJ2-7 | many | - | TRBV6-5 | CASRYGGTYEQYF | TGTGCCAGCAGGTATGGGGGAACGTACGAGCAGTACTTC
TRBJ1-2 | few | - | TRBV18 | CASSPGSHGYTF | TGTGCCAGCTCACCGGGGAGTCATGGCTACACCTTC
TRBJ2-2 | few | - | TRBV18 | CASSTQPAGHGELFF | TGTGCCAGCTCCACGCAACCGGCCGGGCACGGGGAGCTGTTTTTT
TRBJ2-1 | few | - | TRBV4-2 | CASSQEWGNSYNEQFF | TGTGCCAGCAGCCAAGAATGGGGGAACTCCTACAATGAGCAGTTCTTC
TRBJ1-1 | many | - | TRBV7-3 | CASSSFPGTEAFF | TGTGCCAGCAGCTCATTCCCGGGAACTGAAGCTTTCTTT
TRBJ2-3 | - | TRBD1 | TRBV2 | CASSGGGNPGDTQYF | TGTGCCAGCAGTGGAGGGGGCAACCCCGGGGATACGCAGTATTTT
TRBJ2-7 | once | - | TRBV3-1 | CSSSQTGTHEQYF | TGTTCCAGCAGCCAGACCGGGACCCACGAGCAGTACTTC
TRBJ1-2 | few | TRBD1 | TRBV4-3 | CASSQDLAGGNGYTF | TGCGCCAGCAGCCAAGATCTAGCAGGGGGCAATGGCTACACCTTC
TRBJ2-4 | many | - | TRBV27 | CASSLLGGAGRKNIQYF | TGTGCCAGCAGTTTACTTGGGGGCGCCGGACGCAAAAACATTCAGTACTTC
TRBJ2-3 | - | - | TRBV5-1 | CASSLGTSGPDTQYF | TGCGCCAGCAGCCTCGGGACCTCCGGGCCAGATACGCAGTATTTT
TRBJ2-7 | few | - | TRBV6-2/TRBV6-3 | CASSNGQLASSYEQYF | TGTGCCAGCAGCAACGGACAGCTTGCTAGCTCCTACGAGCAGTACTTC
TRBJ2-1 | - | - | TRBV7-9 | CASSRATTKWRNEQFF | TGTGCCAGCAGCCGGGCAACTACCAAATGGCGTAATGAGCAGTTCTTC
TRBJ2-1 | few | - | TRBV12-3/TRBV12-4 | CASQVLGSYNEQFF | TGTGCCAGCCAGGTCTTGGGGTCCTACAATGAGCAGTTCTTC
TRBJ2-4 | few | TRBD2 | TRBV20-1 | CSARDPLAAVDIQYF | TGCAGTGCTAGAGATCCCCTAGCGGCGGTAGACATTCAGTACTTC
TRBJ2-7 | many | - | TRBV15 | CATSREVNYEQYF | TGTGCCACCAGCAGAGAGGTAAATTACGAGCAGTACTTC
TRBJ2-2 | - | - | TRBV2 | CASSEGTPQLFF | TGTGCCAGCAGTGAAGGGACACCGCAGCTGTTTTTT
TRBJ2-3 | few | - | TRBV2 | CASSEWSTSTDTQYF | TGTGCCAGCAGTGAATGGAGCACCAGCACAGATACGCAGTATTTT
TRBJ2-1 | few | - | TRBV12-3/TRBV12-4 | CASSTVRVNEQFF | TGTGCCAGCAGCACGGTCAGGGTCAATGAGCAGTTCTTC
TRBJ2-7 | few | - | TRBV7-9 | CASSLDNVGASYEQYF | TGTGCCAGCAGCTTAGACAATGTCGGGGCCTCCTACGAGCAGTACTTC
TRBJ1-2 | - | TRBD1 | TRBV20-1 | CSARELRDSHGYTF | TGCAGTGCTAGAGAACTCCGGGACAGCCATGGCTACACCTTC
TRBJ1-4 | few | - | TRBV7-4 | CASSLGLPRGEKLFF | TGTGCCAGCAGCTTAGGACTTCCTAGGGGTGAAAAACTGTTTTTT
TRBJ2-7 | - | TRBD2 | TRBV28 | CASTSPRGSSYEQYF | TGTGCCAGCACCTCCCCTCGCGGGAGCTCCTACGAGCAGTACTTC
TRBJ2-5 | few | - | TRBV7-6 | CASSPLSLGETQYF | TGTGCCAGCAGCCCCCTTAGTCTAGGGGAGACCCAGTACTTC
TRBJ2-7 | few | TRBD2 | TRBV20-1 | CSARDRTSEYEQYF | TGCAGTGCTAGAGATAGGACTAGCGAGTACGAGCAGTACTTC
TRBJ2-4 | - | - | TRBV18 | CASSPQTTLAKNIQYF | TGTGCCAGCTCACCACAAACTACCCTAGCCAAAAACATTCAGTACTTC
TRBJ2-2 | - | - | TRBV28 | CASSSALGAEELFF | TGTGCCAGCAGCTCAGCGTTGGGGGCTGAGGAGCTGTTTTTT
TRBJ1-1 | - | - | TRBV20-1 | CSALRGPGTEAFF | TGCAGTGCGTTACGGGGCCCGGGGACTGAAGCTTTCTTT
TRBJ2-7 | - | - | TRBV28 | CASSRSDNLYEQYF | TGTGCCAGCAGTCGATCGGACAATCTCTACGAGCAGTACTTC
TRBJ2-2 | few | - | TRBV18 | CASSPSFQSGELFF | TGTGCCAGCTCACCCTCTTTTCAATCCGGGGAGCTGTTTTTT
TRBJ1-2 | - | TRBD1 | TRBV6-1 | CASRLGQGIYGYTF | TGTGCCAGCAGGCTGGGACAGGGGATTTATGGCTACACCTTC
TRBJ2-1 | many | TRBD1 | TRBV12-3/TRBV12-4 | CASSTDRDNEQFF | TGTGCCAGCAGCACTGACAGGGACAATGAGCAGTTCTTC
TRBJ2-1 | few | - | TRBV20-1 | CSATSNEQFF | TGCAGTGCTACTAGCAATGAGCAGTTCTTC
TRBJ2-3 | - | - | TRBV10-2 | CASRTPRDATQYF | TGCGCCAGCAGGACCCCTAGGGATGCTACGCAGTATTTT
TRBJ2-3 | - | - | TRBV7-3 | CASSSDTFSTDTQYF | TGTGCCAGCAGCTCAGACACGTTTAGCACAGATACGCAGTATTTT
TRBJ2-5 | - | - | TRBV29-1 | CSVELRLKETQYF | TGCAGCGTTGAACTCCGATTAAAAGAGACCCAGTACTTC
TRBJ2-5 | - | - | TRBV7-2 | CASSSQGSSGTQYF | TGTGCCAGCAGCTCCCAAGGGTCCTCCGGAACCCAGTACTTC
TRBJ2-1 | - | TRBD2 | TRBV11-1 | CASSKTGLAGGSRVNEQFF | TGTGCCAGCAGCAAAACGGGACTAGCGGGAGGGTCTAGGGTAAATGAGCAGTTCTTC
TRBJ2-1 | few | - | TRBV29-1 | CSAGGGLEQFF | TGCAGCGCTGGGGGGGGCTTGGAGCAGTTCTTC
TRBJ1-6 | - | TRBD1 | TRBV20-1 | CSARVGQGESQGSPLHF | TGCAGTGCTAGAGTGGGGCAGGGGGAATCTCAAGGCTCACCCCTCCACTTT
TRBJ2-1 | many | - | TRBV10-3 | CAISESWGSSYNEQFF | TGTGCCATCAGTGAGTCGTGGGGGAGCTCCTACAATGAGCAGTTCTTC
TRBJ1-2 | few | - | TRBV7-9 | CASSLGAGYGYTF | TGTGCCAGCAGCTTAGGGGCAGGCTATGGCTACACCTTC
TRBJ2-7 | many | TRBD1 | TRBV29-1 | CSVGQGRSYEQYF | TGCAGCGTTGGACAGGGGCGCTCCTACGAGCAGTACTTC
TRBJ2-6 | - | - | TRBV5-1 | CASSLGQGAWANVLTF | TGCGCCAGCAGCTTAGGCCAGGGCGCTTGGGCCAACGTCCTGACTTTC
TRBJ2-2 | - | - | TRBV30 | CAWGGVANTGELFF | TGTGCCTGGGGGGGAGTGGCGAACACCGGGGAGCTGTTTTTT
TRBJ2-1 | few | - | TRBV4-3 | CASSQDRDSVSEQFF | TGCGCCAGCAGCCAAGATCGGGATAGCGTGAGTGAGCAGTTCTTC
TRBJ1-5 | many | - | TRBV27 | CASSLEGYSNQPQHF | TGTGCCAGCAGTTTGGAGGGTTATAGCAATCAGCCCCAGCATTTT
TRBJ2-1 | - | - | TRBV20-1 | CSALGLLARPYNEQFF | TGCAGTGCCCTAGGCTTGCTAGCCCGACCCTACAATGAGCAGTTCTTC
TRBJ2-7 | many | TRBD1 | TRBV29-1 | CSARTGLREQYF | TGCAGCGCCCGGACAGGGTTGAGAGAGCAGTACTTC
TRBJ2-2 | many | - | TRBV12-3/TRBV12-4 | CASSLGANTGELFF | TGTGCCAGCAGTTTAGGGGCGAACACCGGGGAGCTGTTTTTT